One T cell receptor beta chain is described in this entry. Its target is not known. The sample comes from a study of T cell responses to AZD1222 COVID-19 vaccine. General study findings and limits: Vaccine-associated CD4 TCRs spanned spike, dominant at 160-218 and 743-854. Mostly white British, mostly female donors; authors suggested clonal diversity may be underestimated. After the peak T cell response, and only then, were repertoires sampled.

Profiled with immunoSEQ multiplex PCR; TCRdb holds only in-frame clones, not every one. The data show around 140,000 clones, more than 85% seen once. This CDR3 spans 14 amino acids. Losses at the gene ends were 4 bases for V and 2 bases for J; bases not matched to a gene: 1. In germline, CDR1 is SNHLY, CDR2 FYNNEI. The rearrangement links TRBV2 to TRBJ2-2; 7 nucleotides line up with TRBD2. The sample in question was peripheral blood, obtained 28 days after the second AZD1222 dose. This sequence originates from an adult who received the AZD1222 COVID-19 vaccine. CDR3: CASSGDYNTGELFF. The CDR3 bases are TGTGCCAGCAGTGGGGACTATAACACCGGGGAGCTGTTTTTT.